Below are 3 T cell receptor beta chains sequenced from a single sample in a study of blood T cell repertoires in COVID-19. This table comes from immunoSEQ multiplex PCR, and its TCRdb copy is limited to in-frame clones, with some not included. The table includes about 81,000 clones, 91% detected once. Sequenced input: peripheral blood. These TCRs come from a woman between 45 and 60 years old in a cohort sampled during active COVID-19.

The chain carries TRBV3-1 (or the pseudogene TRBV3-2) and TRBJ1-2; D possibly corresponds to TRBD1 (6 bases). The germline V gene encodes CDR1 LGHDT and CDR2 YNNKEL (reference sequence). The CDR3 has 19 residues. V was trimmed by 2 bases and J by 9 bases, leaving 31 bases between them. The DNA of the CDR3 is TGTGCCAGCAGCCAAATTCCGGAGCTCAGGGGCTTTGTTTTCGCTCGCTACACCTTC. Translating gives CASSQIPELRGFVFARYTF.

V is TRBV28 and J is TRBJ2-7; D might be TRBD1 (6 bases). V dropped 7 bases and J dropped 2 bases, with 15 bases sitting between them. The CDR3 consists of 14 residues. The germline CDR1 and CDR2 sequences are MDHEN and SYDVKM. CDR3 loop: CASITGPPPYEQYF. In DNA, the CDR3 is TGTGCCAGCATCACAGGGCCGCCCCCCTACGAGCAGTACTTC.

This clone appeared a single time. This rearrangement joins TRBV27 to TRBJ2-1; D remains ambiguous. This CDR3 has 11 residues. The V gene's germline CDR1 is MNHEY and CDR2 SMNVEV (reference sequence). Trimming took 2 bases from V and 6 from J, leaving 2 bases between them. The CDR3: CASSLLNEQFF. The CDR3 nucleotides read TGTGCCAGCAGTTTACTCAATGAGCAGTTCTTC.